The 23 T cell receptor beta chains reported below all come from one sample, sequenced in a study of T cells in Graves' hyperthyroidism and ophthalmopathy. Researchers amplified the TCR beta CDR3 regions from RNA transcripts. A set of HTBI primers served as the primers for a first-round RT-PCR of the TCR CDR3. TCRdb reprocessed the multiplex PCR reads with MiXCR, giving one entry per CDR3 protein. The data contain 400,000 or so distinct CDR3 sequences, around 15% of them singletons. The sequencing input was blood. These receptors were taken from a woman aged 25 to 39 with Graves' ophthalmopathy.

This clonotype has ten or more counts. V and J are TRBV28 and TRBJ2-7; 8 nucleotides align to TRBD1. Germline trimming cut 6 bases from V and 0 bases from J; bases unmatched to any gene: 7. Germline V gives CDR1 MDHEN, CDR2 SYDVKM. This CDR3 has 15 amino acids. In DNA, the CDR3 is TGTGCCAGCAGGTTCACAGGGGGACCCTCCTACGAGCAGTACTTC. This codes for CASRFTGGPSYEQYF.

The chain couples TRBV4-2 to TRBJ2-1; either TRBD1 or TRBD2 may fit D (5 bases each). V was clipped by 0 bases and J by 4 bases, with 19 bases between them. From germline, CDR1 is LGHNA and CDR2 YNFKEQ. The length of the CDR3 is 18 residues. The CDR3 region has the DNA TGTGCCAGCAGCCAAGAGGGGTACCGGGACCCTAAATACAATGAGCAGTTCTTC. Translated, it gives CASSQEGYRDPKYNEQFF.

This clonotype was recorded at least ten times. A junction boundary mismatches the germline segment, possibly from a read error. The CDR3 DNA reads as TGTGCCAGTAGAATAGGGGAATATGGCTACACCTTC. This gives the protein CASRIGEYGYTF. V is TRBV19 and J is TRBJ1-2; D may be TRBD1 (5 bases). The length of the CDR3 is 12 residues. The germline V gene encodes CDR1 LNHDA and CDR2 SQIVND (reference sequence).

The table lists this clonotype with many counts. The V and J genes are TRBV24-1 and TRBJ2-3; D is possibly TRBD2 (6 bases). Per germline, CDR1 KGHDR and CDR2 SFDVKD. The CDR3 has 16 amino acids. V lost 3 bases, J lost 2 bases, and 14 bases lay in between. CDR3 sequence reads: CATSDGIAEATDTQYF. CDR3 sequence (DNA): TGTGCCACCAGTGATGGGATAGCGGAAGCCACAGATACGCAGTATTTT.

The chain is built from TRBV9 and TRBJ2-6; TRBD2 is a possible D gene (5 bases). This CDR3 spans 15 amino acids. Germline lookup yields CDR1 SGDLS and CDR2 YYNGEE. The V end lost 3 bases, the J end lost 0 bases, and 7 bases lay between the germline ends. CDR3 region: CASSERDSGANVLTF. DNA of the CDR3: TGTGCCAGCAGCGAACGGGACTCTGGGGCCAACGTCCTGACTTTC.

This clonotype was counted at least ten times. The rearrangement joins TRBV28 to TRBJ2-5, with D possibly called TRBD1 or TRBD2 (7 bases each). Germline CDR1 reads MDHEN; CDR2 reads SYDVKM. V lost 6 bases and J lost 4, with 15 bases in between. The CDR3 is 14 amino acids. CDR3 residues: CASRGGGGGETQYF. CDR3 bases: TGTGCCAGCAGAGGGGGCGGGGGAGGAGAGACCCAGTACTTC.

In this sample, this clonotype turned up once. A read error is possible here, since a much larger clone lies one base away. The CDR3 DNA sequence: TGTGCCAGCAGTCGACGGGGACAGTGGCTGGCCAACGTCCTGACTTTC. It codes for CASSRRGQWLANVLTF. V usage is TRBV6-5 and J usage is TRBJ2-6; 7 bases are a match to TRBD1. J was trimmed by 6 bases and V by 5 bases; bases with no gene match: 10. This CDR3 comprises 16 residues. The germline gives CDR1 MNHEY, CDR2 SVGAGI.

The CDR3 here is CASSRTGVTDTQYF. Written as DNA, the CDR3 is TGTGCCAGCAGCCGGACAGGGGTTACAGATACGCAGTATTTT. The chain employs TRBV5-6 and TRBJ2-3, with 9 positions matching TRBD1. Trimming cost V 4 bases and J 3 bases; bases outside gene matches: 3. The CDR3 is 14 amino acids. The V gene's germline CDR1 is SGHDT and CDR2 YYEEEE. The full variable domain, with the rest looked up from reference TRBV5-6 and TRBJ2-3, is DAGVTQSPTHLIKTRGQQVTLRCSPKSGHDTVSWYQQALGQGPQFIFQYYEEEERQRGNFPDRFSGHQFPNYSSELNVNALLLGDSALYLCASSRTGVTDTQYFGPGTRLTVL.

This clonotype was recorded many times. The V call is TRBV18, the J call TRBJ1-2; D is ambiguous. Germline-derived CDR1 and CDR2 are KGHSH and LQKENI. V was pared by 4 bases and J by 3 bases, with 12 bases between. The CDR3 runs 14 residues. The chain's CDR3 is CASSRSGSDYGYTF. CDR3 in DNA: TGTGCCAGCTCACGTTCCGGGTCAGACTATGGCTACACCTTC.

This clonotype came up many times. V gene TRBV7-2 combines with J gene TRBJ1-1; D may be TRBD1 (6 bases). The CDR3 has 17 residues. Germline assignment: CDR1 SGHTA and CDR2 FQGNSA. V was pared by 4 bases and J by 8 bases, with 26 bases between. The DNA of the CDR3 is TGTGCCAGCAGCTCTCCACCGGACAGTCCCCGCCGGTGGGAAGCTTTCTTT. It is translated as CASSSPPDSPRRWEAFF.

This clonotype was counted at least ten times. This chain joins TRBV12-3 or TRBV12-4 and TRBJ1-2; the D is unclear. This CDR3 has 12 amino acids. With 1 base removed from V and 5 bases from J, the gap between germline ends came to 5 bases. This chain's CDR3 is CASSLVEYGYTF. In DNA, the CDR3 is TGTGCCAGCAGTTTAGTGGAGTATGGCTACACCTTC.

This sequence joins TRBV14 and TRBJ1-2, with D possibly TRBD1 on 6 matching bases. Germline CDR1 and CDR2: SGHDN and FVKESK. The CDR3 sequence is 17 residues long. Between the trimmed V and J ends, which lost 0 bases and 4 bases, there was a span of 18 bases. The CDR3 is CASSQDPGAGFIYGYTF. For the CDR3, the DNA is TGTGCCAGCAGCCAAGATCCGGGGGCGGGATTTATCTATGGCTACACCTTC. Full variable domain (outside the CDR3, taken from reference TRBV14 and TRBJ1-2): EAGVTQFPSHSVIEKGQTVTLRCDPISGHDNLYWYRRVMGKEIKFLLHFVKESKQDESGMPNNRFLAERTGGTYSTLKVQPAELEDSGVYFCASSQDPGAGFIYGYTFGSGTRLTVV.

The V gene is TRBV13, the J gene TRBJ1-2; 10 positions agree with TRBD1. This CDR3 region has 16 residues. J lost 4 bases, V lost 2 bases, and 7 bases had no gene match. Germline CDR1 and CDR2: PRHDT and FYEKMQ (reference sequence). The CDR3 sequence: CASSLRDRGPSYGYTF. The CDR3, as DNA: TGTGCCAGCAGCTTAAGGGACAGGGGCCCTAGCTATGGCTACACCTTC. The full variable domain, completed using reference TRBV13 and TRBJ1-2, is AAGVIQSPRHLIKEKRETATLKCYPIPRHDTVYWYQQGPGQDPQFLISFYEKMQSDKGSIPDRFSAQQFSDYHSELNMSSLELGDSALYFCASSLRDRGPSYGYTFGSGTRLTVV.

The chain joins TRBV2 to TRBJ2-5, with 7 bases fitting TRBD1. Germline trimming cut 1 base from V and 7 bases from J; bases unmatched to any gene: 15. The germline V gene encodes CDR1 SNHLY and CDR2 FYNNEI. This CDR3 is 17 amino acids long. CDR3 amino acids: CASSEEPMDRPPVTQYF. Written as DNA, the CDR3 is TGTGCCAGCAGTGAAGAGCCTATGGACAGGCCCCCCGTGACCCAGTACTTC.

This clonotype was detected a few times. The chain combines TRBV25-1 with TRBJ2-7, with D perhaps TRBD1 (5 bases). Germline loops: CDR1 MGHDK, CDR2 SYGVNS. V lost 4 bases and J 6 bases, leaving 13 bases between the germline ends. This CDR3 contains 13 residues. CDR3: CASSAGRPGEQYF. CDR3 nucleotide sequence: TGTGCCAGCAGTGCAGGGCGTCCCGGCGAGCAGTACTTC.

This chain joins TRBV20-1 and TRBJ1-4; D not resolved. This CDR3 region has 13 residues. V shed 7 bases and J shed 0 bases, with 9 bases lying between them. CDR1 is DFQATT, CDR2 SNEGSKA, per germline (reference sequence). The CDR3 is CSVQTATNEKLFF. The CDR3 bases are TGCAGTGTACAGACCGCAACTAATGAAAAACTGTTTTTT.

This clonotype has at least ten counts. This chain uses TRBV6-1 with TRBJ1-3; D might be TRBD1 (6 bases). This CDR3 spans 16 amino acids. V lost 4 bases, J lost 4 bases, and 17 bases lay in between. CDR1 and CDR2 (germline): MNHNS, SASEGT. The DNA of the CDR3 is TGTGCCAGCAGTGTCTTAACAGGGCTGGACGGAAACACCATATATTTT. Protein sequence: CASSVLTGLDGNTIYF.

This clonotype was observed at least ten times. The chain joins TRBV10-3 to TRBJ1-1; 9 bases agree with TRBD1. Germline V gene data show CDR1 as ENHRY and CDR2 as SYGVKD. Unmatched junction bases numbered 9, after V lost 6 bases and J lost 4 bases. CDR3 length: 15 residues. The CDR3 nucleotides read TGTGCCATCAGGAGGGACAGGGACCTTCTCACTGAAGCTTTCTTT. Residues: CAIRRDRDLLTEAFF.

The CDR3 sequence: CASSLKVKAFF. The DNA of the CDR3 is TGTGCCAGTAGTCTGAAGGTCAAAGCTTTCTTT. The chain carries TRBV19 and TRBJ1-1; D ambiguous. CDR1 is LNHDA, CDR2 SQIVND, per germline (reference sequence). The CDR3 sequence is 11 residues long. Deletions cut 5 bases from V and 9 bases from J, with 10 bases between.

This clonotype was counted many times. V is TRBV6-1 and J is TRBJ2-3; the match to TRBD2 covers 15 bases. Germline trimming cut 6 bases from V and 4 bases from J; bases unmatched to any gene: 2. Germline-derived CDR1 and CDR2 are MNHNS and SASEGT. This CDR3 region has 15 residues. CDR3 sequence reads: CASRWTSGGADTQYF. The DNA of the CDR3 is TGTGCCAGCAGATGGACTAGCGGGGGGGCAGATACGCAGTATTTT.

This clonotype was recorded at least ten times. The J gene is TRBJ2-7, the V gene TRBV10-3; D is unresolved. The germline CDR1 and CDR2 sequences are ENHRY and SYGVKD. CDR3 length equals 14 residues. Trimming shortened V by 2 bases and J by 0 bases, and 8 bases separated the two germline ends. CDR3 amino acids: CAISEDLLSYEQYF. The CDR3 bases are TGTGCCATCAGTGAGGATCTCCTCTCCTACGAGCAGTACTTC.

This clonotype was found many times. V usage is TRBV5-4 and J usage is TRBJ2-2; unclear D gene. Germline V gene sequence: CDR1 SGHNT, CDR2 YYREEE (reference sequence). Trimming left V 3 bases short and J 1 base short, with 10 bases between. The CDR3 extends over 15 amino acids. The CDR3 reads CASSSSLGNTGELFF. CDR3 in DNA: TGTGCCAGCAGCTCATCTCTCGGGAACACCGGGGAGCTGTTTTTT.

This clonotype was counted at least ten times. The V and J genes are TRBV11-2 and TRBJ2-7; 7 nucleotides agree with TRBD1. The CDR3 runs to 15 residues. Trimming took 5 bases from V and 2 from J; bases not matched to a gene: 9. Germline assignment: CDR1 SGHAT and CDR2 FQNNGV. CDR3 loop: CASSPRQGTAYEQYF. The CDR3 nucleotides read TGTGCCAGCAGCCCACGACAGGGCACCGCCTACGAGCAGTACTTC.